The entry below gives a single TCR beta chain sequence along with its context. Its target is not known. The donors were members of the roughly 120-subject validation cohort (separate from the approximately 670-subject first cohort). The data originate from a study of cytomegalovirus exposure and HLA in healthy donors. Study-level findings and limits: The study designated 164 TCR beta chains cytomegalovirus-associated.

TCRdb's table, derived via immunoSEQ multiplex PCR, lists solely in-frame clones and lacks some. The sample yields about 330,000 clones, roughly 89% seen once. This receptor was identified in a woman aged 18-29 years in good health and CMV-seronegative. Sequencing was carried out using PBMCs.

The CDR3 DNA reads TGTGCCAGCAGCCACGGACTAGGCGAGCAGTACTTC. Its protein is CASSHGLGEQYF. The V and J genes are TRBV7-8 and TRBJ2-7; 7 bases match TRBD2. There are 12 residues in the CDR3. The ends lost 5 bases at V and 6 bases at J; junction bases unmatched: 4. CDR1 is SGHVS and CDR2 is FQNEAQ in the germline V gene.